This TCR beta chain comes out of a study of Graves' ophthalmopathy and Graves' hyperthyroidism. Whole-study findings and limits: Forecasting of ophthalmopathy progression by the model achieved roughly 69% sensitivity and less than 80% specificity.

CDR1 and CDR2 from the germline V gene are SGHNT and YYREEE (reference sequence). This CDR3 spans 14 amino acids. The V and J ends lost 9 bases and 3 bases respectively, with 18 bases between them. On this clonotype itself: Its target is unknown.

Ophthalmopathy was moderately-to-severely active, CAS at least 3, NOSPECS at least 4, lasting under 3 months. From RNA, the CDR3 regions of TCR beta chains were amplified and sequenced. RT-PCR was first run with HTBI primers, then multiplex PCR in a second round. TCRdb passed the multiplex PCR reads through MiXCR, listing each CDR3 protein once. Of 200,000 to 300,000 distinct CDR3 sequences detected, approximately 42% appear once; the ten largest clones hold approximately 51%. The gene calls are TRBV5-4 and TRBJ1-2; perhaps TRBD1 as D (5 bases). Source material: peripheral blood. This TCR derives from an adult man with Graves' ophthalmopathy. CDR3 region: CAMGGAGQYYGYTF. The CDR3 nucleotides read TGTGCCATGGGTGGGGCAGGGCAGTACTATGGCTACACCTTC.